This TCR beta chain is drawn from a study of cytomegalovirus exposure and HLA in healthy donors. Overall study context: About 200 million T cells yielded more than 90 million unique TCR beta sequences, as an earlier analysis found. A data release that came early held approximately 92 million unique TCRs from HLA-typed donors.

Worth noting for this clone: The antigen is unknown.

The CDR3 has 14 amino acids. V was shortened by 4 bases and J by 3 bases, with 13 bases between the two germline ends. From germline, CDR1 is SNHLY and CDR2 FYNNEI. Study findings and constraints: An Asian-associated ancestry cluster reportedly showed fewer N-insertions than the roughly 670-donor mean in a later analysis. Earlier analysis found most TCR beta V segments productive about 87% or about 30% of the time.

Use of 60 Vbeta and 13 Jbeta primers characterized the PCR. The protocol was immunoSEQ multiplex PCR, while the TCRdb copy is restricted to in-frame clones and leaves out a portion. The data contain some 160,000 clones, about 86% of them singletons. The origin of this receptor is a woman under 30 in good health and CMV-seronegative. The gene calls are TRBV2 and TRBJ2-7; D uncertain. Source material: PBMCs. The CDR3 loop is CASSGVRSSYEQYF. In DNA form, the CDR3 reads TGTGCCAGCAGTGGAGTACGTAGCAGCTACGAGCAGTACTTC. Filled out from reference TRBV2 and TRBJ2-7, the complete variable domain reads EPEVTQTPSHQVTQMGQEVILRCVPISNHLYFYWYRQILGQKVEFLVSFYNNEISEKSEIFDDQFSVERPDGSNFTLKIRSTKLEDSAMYFCASSGVRSSYEQYFGPGTRLTVT.